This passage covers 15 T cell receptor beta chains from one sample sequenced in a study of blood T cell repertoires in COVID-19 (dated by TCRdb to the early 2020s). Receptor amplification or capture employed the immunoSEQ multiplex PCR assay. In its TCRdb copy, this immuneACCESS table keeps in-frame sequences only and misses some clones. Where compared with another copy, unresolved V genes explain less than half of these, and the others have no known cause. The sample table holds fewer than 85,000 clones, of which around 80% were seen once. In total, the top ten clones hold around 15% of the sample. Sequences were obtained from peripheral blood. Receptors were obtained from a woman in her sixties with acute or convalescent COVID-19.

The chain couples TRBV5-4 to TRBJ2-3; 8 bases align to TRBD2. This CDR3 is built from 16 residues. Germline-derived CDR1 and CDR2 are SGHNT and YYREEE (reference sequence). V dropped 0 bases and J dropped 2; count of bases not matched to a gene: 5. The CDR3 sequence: CASSLASGGNTDTQYF. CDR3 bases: TGTGCCAGCAGCTTGGCGAGCGGGGGCAACACAGATACGCAGTATTTT. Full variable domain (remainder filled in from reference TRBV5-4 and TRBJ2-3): ETGVTQSPTHLIKTRGQQVTLRCSSQSGHNTVSWYQQALGQGPQFIFQYYREEENGRGNFPPRFSGLQFPNYSSELNVNALELDDSALYLCASSLASGGNTDTQYFGPGTRLTVL.

The CDR3 DNA is TGTGCCAGCAGCGGAGACCTCCTGACAGGGGAGGAGGACACTGAAGCTTTCTTT. This codes for CASSGDLLTGEEDTEAFF. The chain couples TRBV9 to TRBJ1-1, with 8 bases identical to TRBD1. After removal of 3 bases from V and 3 bases from J, the junction contained 16 bases not matched to a gene. CDR1 and CDR2 from the germline V gene are SGDLS and YYNGEE. There are 18 residues in the CDR3.

The CDR3 bases are TGTGCCAGCAGGGCCGGGACTAGCGGATACAATGAGCAGTTCTTC. As protein: CASRAGTSGYNEQFF. This chain joins TRBV6-5 and TRBJ2-1, with 11 bases lining up with TRBD2. The CDR3 runs 15 residues. The germline CDR1 and CDR2 sequences are MNHEY and SVGAGI. V trimming: 6 bases; J trimming: 4 bases; junction bases outside the gene matches: 5.

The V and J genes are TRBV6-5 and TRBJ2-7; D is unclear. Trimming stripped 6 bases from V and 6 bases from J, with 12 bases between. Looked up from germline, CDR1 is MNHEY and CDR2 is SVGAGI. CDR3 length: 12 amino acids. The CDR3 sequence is CASRPRSGEQYF. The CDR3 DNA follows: TGTGCCAGCAGACCTCGTTCAGGCGAGCAGTACTTC.

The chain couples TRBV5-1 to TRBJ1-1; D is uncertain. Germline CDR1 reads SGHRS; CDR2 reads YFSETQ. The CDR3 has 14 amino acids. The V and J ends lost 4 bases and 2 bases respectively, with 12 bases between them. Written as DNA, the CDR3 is TGCGCCAGCAGCACCAATACGGGAAACACTGAAGCTTTCTTT. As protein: CASSTNTGNTEAFF.

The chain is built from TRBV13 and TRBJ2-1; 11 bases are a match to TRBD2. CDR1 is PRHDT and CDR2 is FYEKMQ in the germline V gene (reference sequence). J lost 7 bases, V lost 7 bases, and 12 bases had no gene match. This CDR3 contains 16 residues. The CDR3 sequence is CASKYWASGRYNEQFF. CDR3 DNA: TGTGCCAGCAAGTATTGGGCTAGCGGGAGGTATAATGAGCAGTTCTTC.

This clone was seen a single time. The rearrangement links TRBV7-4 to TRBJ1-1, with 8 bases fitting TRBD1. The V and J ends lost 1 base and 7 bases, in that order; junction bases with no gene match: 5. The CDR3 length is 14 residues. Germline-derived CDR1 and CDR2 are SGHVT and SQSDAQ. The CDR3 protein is CASSLGQGADEAFF. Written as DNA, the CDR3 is TGTGCCAGCAGCTTAGGGCAGGGGGCAGATGAAGCTTTCTTT.

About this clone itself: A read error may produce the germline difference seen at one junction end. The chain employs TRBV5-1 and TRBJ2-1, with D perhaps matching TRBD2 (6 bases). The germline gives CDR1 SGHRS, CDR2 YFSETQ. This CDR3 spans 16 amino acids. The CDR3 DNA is TGCGCCAGCAGCTTGGTTAAGAGCGGGTCCTTCAATGAGCAGTTCTTC. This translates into CASSLVKSGSFNEQFF.

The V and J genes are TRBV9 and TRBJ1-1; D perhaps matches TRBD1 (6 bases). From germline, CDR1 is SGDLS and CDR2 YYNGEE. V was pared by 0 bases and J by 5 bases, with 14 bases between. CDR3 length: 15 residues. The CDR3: CASSVGVRGGTEAFF. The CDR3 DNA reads TGTGCCAGCAGCGTAGGCGTCAGGGGTGGGACTGAAGCTTTCTTT.

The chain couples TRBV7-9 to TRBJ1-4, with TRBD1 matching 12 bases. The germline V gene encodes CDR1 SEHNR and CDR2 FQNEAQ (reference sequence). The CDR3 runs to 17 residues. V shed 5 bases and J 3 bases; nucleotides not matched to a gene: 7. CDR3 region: CASSLWDRGPSNEKLFF. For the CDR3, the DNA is TGTGCCAGCAGCCTCTGGGACAGGGGGCCTTCTAATGAAAAACTGTTTTTT.

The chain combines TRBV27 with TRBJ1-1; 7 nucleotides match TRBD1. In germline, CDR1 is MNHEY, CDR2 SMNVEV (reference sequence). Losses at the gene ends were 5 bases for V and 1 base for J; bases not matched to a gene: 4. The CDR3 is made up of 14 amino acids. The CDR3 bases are TGTGCCAGCAGTGAATGGGACAGGAACACTGAAGCTTTCTTT. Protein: CASSEWDRNTEAFF.

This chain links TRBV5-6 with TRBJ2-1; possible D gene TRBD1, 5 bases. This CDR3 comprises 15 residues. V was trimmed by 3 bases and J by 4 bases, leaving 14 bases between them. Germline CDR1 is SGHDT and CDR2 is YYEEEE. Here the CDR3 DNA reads TGTGCCAGCAGCTCCTCAGGGCGAGGATACAATGAGCAGTTCTTC. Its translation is CASSSSGRGYNEQFF.

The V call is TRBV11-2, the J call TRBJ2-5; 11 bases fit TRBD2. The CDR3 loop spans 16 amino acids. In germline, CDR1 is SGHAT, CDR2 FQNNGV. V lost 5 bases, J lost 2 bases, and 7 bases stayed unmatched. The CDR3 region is CASSARLAGLQETQYF. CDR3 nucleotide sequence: TGTGCCAGCAGCGCAAGACTAGCGGGACTTCAAGAGACCCAGTACTTC.

The CDR3 protein is CASTQGNIDGYGYTF. The CDR3 DNA follows: TGTGCCAGCACCCAGGGGAATATCGACGGCTATGGCTACACCTTC. The chain couples TRBV6-6 to TRBJ1-2; a weak D match, TRBD1 (6 bases). V was shortened by 7 bases and J by 4 bases, with 19 bases between the two germline ends. Germline V lookup: CDR1 MNHNY, CDR2 SVGAGI (reference sequence). The CDR3 spans 15 residues.

In DNA form, the CDR3 reads TGCGCCAGCAGTGGGACTAGCGGGGTATACGAGCAGTACTTC. Translating gives CASSGTSGVYEQYF. The V gene is TRBV10-2, the J gene TRBJ2-7; 12 bases align to TRBD2. V shed 4 bases and J 4 bases; nucleotides not matched to a gene: 2. The germline gives CDR1 WSHSY, CDR2 SAAADI. The CDR3 runs 14 residues.